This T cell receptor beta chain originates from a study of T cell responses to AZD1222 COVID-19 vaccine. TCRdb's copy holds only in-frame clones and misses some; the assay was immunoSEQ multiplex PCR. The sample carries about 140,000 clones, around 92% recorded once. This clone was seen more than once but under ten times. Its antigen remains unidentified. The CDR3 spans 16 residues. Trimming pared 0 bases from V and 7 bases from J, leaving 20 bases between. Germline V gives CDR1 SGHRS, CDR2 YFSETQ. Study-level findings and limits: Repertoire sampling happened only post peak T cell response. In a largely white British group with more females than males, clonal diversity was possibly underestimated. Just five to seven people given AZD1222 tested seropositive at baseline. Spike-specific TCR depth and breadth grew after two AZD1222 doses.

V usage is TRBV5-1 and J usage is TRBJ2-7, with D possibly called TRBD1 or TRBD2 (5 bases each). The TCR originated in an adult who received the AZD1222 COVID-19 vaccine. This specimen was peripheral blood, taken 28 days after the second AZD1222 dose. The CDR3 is CASSLGGRTQRGEQYF. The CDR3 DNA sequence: TGCGCCAGCAGCTTGGGAGGGCGGACCCAGAGGGGTGAGCAGTACTTC.